The 24 T cell receptor beta chains below were found in one sample sequenced in a study of cytotoxic CD8 clonotypes in ibrutinib-treated CLL. The table came from immunoSEQ multiplex PCR; TCRdb's copy has only in-frame clones and leaves some out. The sample yields some 200,000 clones, about three quarters seen once. The sequencing here drew on PBMCs, taken after 12 months of ibrutinib treatment. The receptors shown here come from a human donor with chronic lymphocytic leukemia.

CDR3 protein: CASSFGTATGNTIYF. The CDR3 DNA is TGTGCCAGCAGTTTCGGGACAGCCACCGGAAACACCATATATTTT. J is TRBJ1-3 and V is TRBV28; 7 positions agree with TRBD1. This CDR3 contains 15 residues. In germline, CDR1 is MDHEN, CDR2 SYDVKM. V was pared by 3 bases and J by 4 bases, with 6 bases of the junction left unmatched.

The chain combines TRBV15 with TRBJ2-1; TRBD2 aligns across 13 bases. This CDR3 has 19 amino acids. Germline CDR1 reads LNHNV; CDR2 reads YYDKDF (reference sequence). Trimming at V came to 1 base and at J to 3 bases, leaving 9 bases not matched to a gene. The CDR3 protein is CATSRAGQGLAGVYNEQFF. The CDR3 nucleotides are TGTGCCACCAGCAGAGCTGGGCAAGGACTAGCGGGAGTCTACAATGAGCAGTTCTTC.

V gene TRBV2 combines with J gene TRBJ2-1; no reliable D call. The CDR3 length is 12 residues. The V gene lost 5 bases and the J gene lost 10 bases, with 12 bases spanning the gap. Germline V CDR1 and CDR2: SNHLY, FYNNEI. The CDR3 DNA is TGTGCCAGCAGTCTCGAGAGGTGGGAGCAGTTCTTC. This translates into CASSLERWEQFF.

This chain uses TRBV30 with TRBJ1-6; D gene ambiguous. Trimming removed 1 base at V and 5 bases at J, with 15 bases between. The CDR3 runs to 16 residues. Germline V gene data show CDR1 as GTSNPN and CDR2 as SVGIG (reference sequence). The CDR3 loop is CAWSAIGGGNNSPLHF. CDR3 nucleotide sequence: TGTGCCTGGAGTGCAATTGGCGGAGGGAATAATTCACCCCTCCACTTT.

The chain employs TRBV27 and TRBJ2-5, with 7 nucleotides matching TRBD1. Germline CDR1 is MNHEY and CDR2 is SMNVEV (reference sequence). J was trimmed by 0 bases and V by 0 bases; bases with no gene match: 4. The CDR3 length is 16 residues. The CDR3 protein is CASSLSQGINQETQYF. The CDR3 DNA sequence: TGTGCCAGCAGTTTATCACAGGGGATCAACCAAGAGACCCAGTACTTC.

The chain links TRBV4-1 to TRBJ1-5, with D tentatively TRBD1 (5 bases). Germline V CDR1 and CDR2: MGHRA, YSYEKL. The V and J ends lost 4 bases and 1 base respectively, with 20 bases between them. The length of the CDR3 is 18 residues. CDR3 protein: CASSPWGIDQPSNQPQHF. DNA of the CDR3: TGCGCCAGCAGCCCATGGGGGATAGACCAACCAAGCAATCAGCCCCAGCATTTT.

The rearrangement links TRBV5-4 to TRBJ1-4, with 8 bases aligning to TRBD1. Germline CDR1 is SGHNT and CDR2 is YYREEE (reference sequence). The CDR3 runs to 14 residues. V lost 2 bases to trimming and J lost 8 bases; unmatched junction nucleotides: 5. CDR3 loop: CASSFGQGFEKLFF. CDR3 in DNA: TGTGCCAGCAGCTTTGGACAGGGTTTCGAAAAACTGTTTTTT. Supplemented by reference TRBV5-4 and TRBJ1-4, the full variable domain reads ETGVTQSPTHLIKTRGQQVTLRCSSQSGHNTVSWYQQALGQGPQFIFQYYREEENGRGNFPPRFSGLQFPNYSSELNVNALELDDSALYLCASSFGQGFEKLFFGSGTQLSVL.

The chain uses TRBV19 and TRBJ2-1, with 13 bases aligning to TRBD2. V was clipped by 5 bases and J by 4 bases; unmatched bases: 8. Germline V lookup: CDR1 LNHDA, CDR2 SQIVND (reference sequence). The CDR3 loop spans 17 amino acids. CDR3 protein: CASSWPRTSGSYNEQFF. In DNA, the CDR3 is TGTGCCAGTAGTTGGCCTCGGACTAGCGGGAGTTACAATGAGCAGTTCTTC.

This clone was observed a single time. This chain links TRBV21-1 with TRBJ2-7. TRBV21-1 is a pseudogene locus. This CDR3 spans 14 amino acids. In nucleotides, the CDR3 is TGTGCCAGCAAGGTCTACAAGGGAACTTACGAGCAGTACTTC. This encodes CASKVYKGTYEQYF.

The chain employs TRBV7-9 and TRBJ2-7, with TRBD1 identical over 7 bases. After removal of 7 bases from V and 1 base from J, the junction contained 10 bases not matched to a gene. Looked up from germline, CDR1 is SEHNR and CDR2 is FQNEAQ (reference sequence). The CDR3 loop spans 15 amino acids. The CDR3 region has the DNA TGTGCCAGCACCCCACCGGGACAGCCGTCCTACGAGCAGTACTTC. Translating gives CASTPPGQPSYEQYF. Combining the CDR3 with reference TRBV7-9 and TRBJ2-7 gives the whole variable domain DTGVSQNPRHKITKRGQNVTFRCDPISEHNRLYWYRQTLGQGPEFLTYFQNEAQLEKSRLLSDRFSAERPKGSFSTLEIQRTEQGDSAMYLCASTPPGQPSYEQYFGPGTRLTVT.

This rearrangement joins TRBV27 to TRBJ1-1; D is unresolved. The germline V and J ends were trimmed by 6 bases and 2 bases, with 16 bases remaining between them. Germline V gene data show CDR1 as MNHEY and CDR2 as SMNVEV (reference sequence). This CDR3 is 15 amino acids long. CDR3 in DNA: TGTGCCAGCAGACCTCCAAACACCTTCAACACTGAAGCTTTCTTT. Translating gives CASRPPNTFNTEAFF.

This chain connects TRBV11-1 to TRBJ2-3; D not resolved. Germline V lookup: CDR1 SGHAT, CDR2 FQDESV (reference sequence). Trimming left V 0 bases short and J 4 bases short, with 8 bases between. The CDR3 has 14 amino acids. CDR3 region: CASSLAHSPDTQYF. The CDR3 DNA sequence: TGTGCCAGCAGCTTAGCGCATTCTCCAGATACGCAGTATTTT.

This clone was counted a few times. The V call is TRBV6-1, the J call TRBJ1-5; maybe TRBD1 (5 bases). With 1 base removed from V and 6 bases from J, the gap between germline ends came to 13 bases. The CDR3 contains 15 residues. Germline-derived CDR1 and CDR2 are MNHNS and SASEGT. The CDR3 coding sequence is TGTGCCAGCAGTGAAGGCCCCGGGGGAAGTCAGCCCCAGCATTTT. Its translation is CASSEGPGGSQPQHF.

The CDR3 spells CASSQGSGTAAQPQHF. CDR3 coding DNA: TGCGCCAGCAGCCAAGGTTCTGGGACGGCAGCTCAGCCCCAGCATTTT. V gene TRBV4-1 combines with J gene TRBJ1-5; possible D gene TRBD1, 5 bases. The germline V and J ends were trimmed by 1 base and 6 bases, with 16 bases remaining between them. CDR3 length: 16 amino acids. Germline lookup yields CDR1 MGHRA and CDR2 YSYEKL.

The rearrangement uses TRBV9 and TRBJ1-3; a weak D match, TRBD1 (6 bases). Trimming removed 0 bases at V and 8 bases at J, with 12 bases between. Germline CDR1 and CDR2: SGDLS and YYNGEE. CDR3 length: 14 residues. The CDR3 region has the DNA TGTGCCAGCAGCGTAGTGGGGGGCCTGGACACCATATATTTT. Encoded protein: CASSVVGGLDTIYF.

The chain combines TRBV5-4 with TRBJ2-6; D gene uncertain. The germline V and J ends were trimmed by 5 bases and 2 bases, with 17 bases remaining between them. The CDR3 consists of 17 residues. Germline CDR1 reads SGHNT; CDR2 reads YYREEE (reference sequence). The CDR3 loop reads CASRSTVGSPGANVLTF. CDR3 nucleotide sequence: TGTGCCAGCAGGTCTACGGTGGGCAGCCCTGGGGCCAACGTCCTGACTTTC.

The genes are TRBV9 and TRBJ2-3, with a weak D call TRBD2 (6 bases). This CDR3 comprises 16 residues. The V end was cut by 3 bases, the J end by 5 bases, with 19 bases between. Germline CDR1 reads SGDLS; CDR2 reads YYNGEE. The CDR3 DNA reads TGTGCCAGCAGCGGGGGGACTTCCAGAGGTGGAGATACGCAGTATTTT. It is translated as CASSGGTSRGGDTQYF.

The chain recombines TRBV18 with TRBJ2-5, with D uncertain. V lost 3 bases and J lost 5, with 13 bases in between. Germline CDR1 is KGHSH and CDR2 is LQKENI. CDR3 length: 14 amino acids. The CDR3: CASSPVRRMETQYF. The DNA for the CDR3 is TGTGCCAGCTCACCGGTTAGGAGAATGGAGACCCAGTACTTC.

This chain connects TRBV6-5 to TRBJ2-5; D is unresolved. The CDR3 is 13 amino acids. V was cut by 0 bases and J by 2 bases, with 4 bases left in between. Germline V lookup: CDR1 MNHEY, CDR2 SVGAGI. The CDR3 spells CASSYSGQETQYF. The CDR3 nucleotides read TGTGCCAGCAGTTACTCAGGTCAAGAGACCCAGTACTTC.

The V and J genes are TRBV9 and TRBJ2-3; D is possibly TRBD1 (6 bases). V was shortened by 3 bases and J by 7 bases, with 12 bases between the two germline ends. The CDR3 loop spans 13 amino acids. In germline, CDR1 is SGDLS, CDR2 YYNGEE. CDR3 coding DNA: TGTGCCAGCAGCGCAAGACAGGATTATACGCAGTATTTT. Translation: CASSARQDYTQYF.

V is TRBV28 and J is TRBJ2-7; D unresolved. This CDR3 comprises 12 residues. V lost 5 bases and J 7 bases, leaving 12 bases between the germline ends. The germline gives CDR1 MDHEN, CDR2 SYDVKM. Here the CDR3 reads CASSPPRREQYF. DNA for the CDR3: TGTGCCAGCAGTCCTCCGAGGCGGGAGCAGTACTTC. Full variable domain (outside the CDR3, taken from reference TRBV28 and TRBJ2-7): DVKVTQSSRYLVKRTGEKVFLECVQDMDHENMFWYRQDPGLGLRLIYFSYDVKMKEKGDIPEGYSVSREKKERFSLILESASTNQTSMYLCASSPPRREQYFGPGTRLTVT.

This chain joins TRBV5-1 and TRBJ2-1; TRBD2 matches at 13 bases. The CDR3 runs to 16 residues. Trimming cost V 2 bases and J 7 bases; bases outside gene matches: 6. Per the germline V gene, CDR1 is SGHRS and CDR2 is YFSETQ. CDR3 in amino acids: CASSFTSGRARNEQFF. The CDR3 coding sequence is TGCGCCAGCAGCTTTACTAGCGGGAGGGCCAGAAATGAGCAGTTCTTC.

The chain links TRBV19 to TRBJ2-2, with a tentative D call TRBD1 (5 bases). Looked up from germline, CDR1 is LNHDA and CDR2 is SQIVND (reference sequence). The CDR3 has 15 amino acids. V lost 7 bases and J lost 1, with 13 bases in between. CDR3 bases: TGTGCCAGTAACAAAGGGGAAGGGAACACCGGGGAGCTGTTTTTT. It encodes CASNKGEGNTGELFF.

The chain carries TRBV6-1 and TRBJ1-5; 7 positions agree with TRBD1. Germline values: CDR1 MNHNS, CDR2 SASEGT. The CDR3 totals 14 residues. Trimming cost V 6 bases and J 11 bases; bases outside gene matches: 13. The CDR3, as DNA: TGTGCCAGCAGGGAGGACAGGCGACCAAAGACCCAGCATTTT. Its protein is CASREDRRPKTQHF.